This passage covers 16 T cell receptor beta chains from one sample sequenced in a study of identifying expanded T cells in peripheral blood. This table comes from immunoSEQ multiplex PCR, and its TCRdb copy is limited to in-frame clones, with some not included. Found here are 90,000 to 110,000 clones, about 87% of them singletons; the top ten hold just under 8.5%. The sample comprised blood. The origin of the receptors is a person between 18 and 70 years old in good health.

The rearrangement joins TRBV10-1 to TRBJ1-1; D ambiguous. This CDR3 comprises 15 residues. V lost 2 bases to trimming and J lost 2 bases, with 12 bases between them. The germline CDR1 and CDR2 sequences are WNHNN and SYGVQD (reference sequence). The CDR3, as DNA: TGCGCCAGCAGTGAGAACAGTCAAGGTAACACTGAAGCTTTCTTT. Translation: CASSENSQGNTEAFF.

V usage is TRBV10-3 and J usage is TRBJ2-1; 9 bases fit TRBD2. With 2 bases clipped from V and 2 bases from J, the junction kept 4 bases outside the gene matches. Per the germline V gene, CDR1 is ENHRY and CDR2 is SYGVKD. This CDR3 region has 16 residues. The CDR3: CAISETRGGTYNEQFF. For the CDR3, the DNA is TGTGCCATCAGTGAGACGCGGGGGGGCACCTACAATGAGCAGTTCTTC.

This chain connects TRBV5-6 to TRBJ2-7; unclear D gene. The CDR3 totals 14 residues. Germline V lookup: CDR1 SGHDT, CDR2 YYEEEE. V lost 4 bases to trimming and J lost 0 bases, with 11 bases between them. DNA of the CDR3: TGTGCCAGCAGCCGGAAGACGAGCTCCTACGAGCAGTACTTC. This gives the protein CASSRKTSSYEQYF.

This clone was counted a few times. The rearrangement joins TRBV9 to TRBJ1-1, with TRBD1 identical over 7 bases. V was clipped by 3 bases and J by 0 bases; unmatched bases: 8. Germline CDR1 is SGDLS and CDR2 is YYNGEE. The CDR3 spans 16 residues. In nucleotides, the CDR3 is TGTGCCAGCAGCGAAGGGGTCGACAGGGTGAACACTGAAGCTTTCTTT. This encodes CASSEGVDRVNTEAFF.

V gene TRBV14 combines with J gene TRBJ1-6; D perhaps matches TRBD1 (5 bases). V lost 1 base to trimming and J lost 9 bases, with 13 bases between them. This CDR3 contains 15 residues. Germline V gene lookup returns CDR1 SGHDN and CDR2 FVKESK. CDR3 in DNA: TGTGCCAGCAGCCAAGTGGGGCAGGGCCTTTCACCCCTCCACTTT. Translated: CASSQVGQGLSPLHF.

The V gene is TRBV14, the J gene TRBJ1-3; 7 positions agree with TRBD1. CDR1 and CDR2 (germline): SGHDN, FVKESK. V was pared by 6 bases and J by 0 bases, with 5 bases of the junction left unmatched. There are 15 residues in the CDR3. CDR3 residues: CASSRDSFSGNTIYF. The CDR3 region has the DNA TGTGCCAGCAGTCGGGACAGTTTCTCTGGAAACACCATATATTTT.

In its sample, this clone was seen once. The rearrangement uses TRBV10-3 and TRBJ2-1; weak D call: TRBD2 (6 bases). Germline CDR1 reads ENHRY; CDR2 reads SYGVKD. Trimming took 6 bases from V and 2 from J, leaving 17 bases between them. The CDR3 contains 16 residues. CDR3 sequence: CAIRPHAGMAYNEQFF. DNA of the CDR3: TGTGCCATCAGACCCCACGCGGGAATGGCCTACAATGAGCAGTTCTTC.

V gene TRBV11-2 combines with J gene TRBJ1-1, with a weak D call TRBD1 (6 bases). The length of the CDR3 is 16 residues. Between the trimmed V and J ends, which lost 1 base and 0 bases, there was a span of 12 bases. Germline assignment: CDR1 SGHAT and CDR2 FQNNGV. The CDR3: CASSLGGGGLNTEAFF. The CDR3 coding sequence is TGTGCCAGCAGCTTAGGCGGAGGGGGACTGAACACTGAAGCTTTCTTT.

This chain links TRBV19 with TRBJ2-3; a weak D match, TRBD1 (6 bases). V was trimmed by 0 bases and J by 3 bases, leaving 13 bases between them. The CDR3 consists of 16 residues. The germline V gene has CDR1 LNHDA and CDR2 SQIVND (reference sequence). CDR3 in amino acids: CASSIDPGTRTDTQYF. The CDR3 DNA is TGTGCCAGTAGTATAGATCCCGGGACAAGGACAGATACGCAGTATTTT. Full variable domain (missing parts from reference TRBV19 and TRBJ2-3): DGGITQSPKYLFRKEGQNVTLSCEQNLNHDAMYWYRQDPGQGLRLIYYSQIVNDFQKGDIAEGYSVSREKKESFPLTVTSAQKNPTAFYLCASSIDPGTRTDTQYFGPGTRLTVL.

The chain has TRBV18 and TRBJ2-7; TRBD1 agrees at 7 bases. Germline CDR1 KGHSH, CDR2 LQKENI. V lost 2 bases to trimming and J lost 3 bases; unmatched junction nucleotides: 7. The CDR3 is made up of 15 amino acids. CDR3 amino acids: CASSPSSGQLYEQYF. The CDR3 region has the DNA TGTGCCAGCTCACCATCTTCGGGACAGCTCTACGAGCAGTACTTC.

V gene TRBV5-1 combines with J gene TRBJ1-1, with D possibly TRBD1 on 5 matching bases. Trimming removed 1 base at V and 5 bases at J, with 9 bases between. The CDR3 totals 13 residues. Germline CDR1 and CDR2: SGHRS and YFSETQ. The CDR3 reads CASSLFGGTEAFF. CDR3 DNA sequence: TGCGCCAGCAGCTTGTTTGGGGGAACTGAAGCTTTCTTT.

The J gene is TRBJ2-3, the V gene TRBV30, with a tentative D call TRBD1 (5 bases). CDR3 size: 11 residues. Per germline, CDR1 GTSNPN and CDR2 SVGIG (reference sequence). With 7 bases removed from V and 4 bases from J, the gap between germline ends came to 9 bases. CDR3 nucleotide sequence: TGTGCCTCTGGGGCGGCAGATACGCAGTATTTT. Its protein is CASGAADTQYF.

The V and J genes are TRBV7-2 and TRBJ1-1; TRBD1 matches at 7 bases. V dropped 0 bases and J dropped 6; count of bases not matched to a gene: 10. Per germline, CDR1 SGHTA and CDR2 FQGNSA. The CDR3 runs 16 residues. The CDR3: CASSLAGGGGVSEAFF. CDR3 DNA sequence: TGTGCCAGCAGCTTAGCGGGAGGAGGGGGCGTATCTGAAGCTTTCTTT.

The gene calls are TRBV18 and TRBJ1-5; 11 nucleotides align to TRBD1. The CDR3 runs 16 residues. The trim removed 6 bases at V and 4 bases at J, leaving 8 bases unmatched. CDR1 is KGHSH and CDR2 is LQKENI in the germline V gene. CDR3 sequence reads: CASSAGQGAMNQPQHF. The CDR3 nucleotides read TGTGCCAGCTCGGCCGGACAGGGGGCAATGAATCAGCCCCAGCATTTT.

V and J are TRBV7-2 and TRBJ2-7; 8 bases map to TRBD2. After removal of 4 bases from V and 5 bases from J, the junction contained 7 bases not matched to a gene. Germline CDR1 and CDR2: SGHTA and FQGNSA. The CDR3 extends over 14 amino acids. The CDR3 DNA follows: TGTGCCAGCAGCTCCACTAGCGGCAATGACGAGCAGTACTTC. It translates to CASSSTSGNDEQYF.

The chain combines TRBV4-2 with TRBJ2-1; D possibly corresponds to TRBD1 (5 bases). The germline gives CDR1 LGHNA, CDR2 YNFKEQ. Trimming left V 8 bases short and J 10 bases short, with 21 bases between. CDR3 size: 14 residues. The CDR3 sequence: CASEQSGSLREQFF. The CDR3 DNA follows: TGTGCCAGCGAACAGTCAGGGTCCCTCAGGGAGCAGTTCTTC.